A selection of T cell receptor beta chains follows, all from one sample in a study of CD8 T cells in ankylosing spondylitis. TCRdb recomputed calls from the 5' RACE reads with MiXCR, one row per CDR3 protein. The repertoire consists of hundreds of thousands of distinct CDR3 sequences, with roughly 8% occurring once and the leading ten covering approximately 4.8%. Sequencing was carried out using blood, either unsorted or a sorted T cell fraction (not recorded which). The receptor source for this set is a female donor with ankylosing spondylitis or in good health (not recorded which). Each CDR3 is given with its conserved first and last residue. A D gene is named only where the DNA matches it firmly. Some rows mark clone size as missing; the rest say once, few, many or name a class of expanded clone.

D gene	V gene	clone size	J gene	CDR3 DNA	CDR3 protein
TRBD1	TRBV7-9	.	TRBJ2-2	TGTGCCAACAGCGACGACAGGGTTCTAACCGGGGAGCTGTTTTTT	CANSDDRVLTGELFF
TRBD2	TRBV5-1	many	TRBJ2-2	TGCGCCACCCCTCGGATAGAGACTAGCGGTAACACCGGGGAGCTGTTTTTT	CATPRIETSGNTGELFF
.	TRBV20-1	many	TRBJ1-2	TGCAGTGCTAGAGTAGTTCCGTCTAACTATGGCTACACCTTC	CSARVVPSNYGYTF
.	TRBV29-1	many	TRBJ1-1	TGCAGCGTTCTCAGGGATCGTGAGGGCACTGAAGCTTTCTTT	CSVLRDREGTEAFF
.	TRBV21-1	many	TRBJ2-1	TGTGCCAGCAGCAAAGACTCTAGCGGGAGTAGGTATGAGCAGTTCTTC	CASSKDSSGSRYEQFF
TRBD2	TRBV15	many	TRBJ2-1	TGTGCCACCGCTTCCGGGACTAGCGACTACAATGAGCAGTTCTTC	CATASGTSDYNEQFF
TRBD2	TRBV29-1	.	TRBJ2-7	TGCAGCGCTCGAGCGGGAACTACCGTCGGCGGCGAGCAGTACTTC	CSARAGTTVGGEQYF
.	TRBV6-2/TRBV6-3	many	TRBJ2-7	TGTGCCAGCAACACCGGGGACGCTAGCTCCTACGAGCAGTACTTC	CASNTGDASSYEQYF
TRBD2	TRBV7-8	many	TRBJ2-7	TGTGCCAGCAGCTTTCTAGCGGTCTCCTACGAGCAGTACTTC	CASSFLAVSYEQYF
.	TRBV5-5	many	TRBJ1-1	TGTGCCAGCAGCCCTACTCAGGGGACTGAAGCTTTCTTT	CASSPTQGTEAFF
.	TRBV5-5	many	TRBJ2-5	TGTGCCAGCAGCACCTCATATGGGACGGCCCAGTACTTC	CASSTSYGTAQYF
TRBD2	TRBV20-1	many	TRBJ2-5	TGCAGTGCTGCAACTAGCGACGGGACCCAGTACTTC	CSAATSDGTQYF
TRBD2	TRBV20-1	many	TRBJ2-7	TGCAGTGCTAGAGATGGGGGGACTAGCGAACGATACGAGCAGTACTTC	CSARDGGTSERYEQYF
.	TRBV12-3/TRBV12-4	many	TRBJ1-2	TGTGCCAGCAGTTTATTTGAAGGGGACTATGGCTACACCTTC	CASSLFEGDYGYTF
TRBD2	TRBV5-1	many	TRBJ2-1	TGCGCCAGCAGCCTCACTAGCGACCTTCGATATGAGCAGTTCTTC	CASSLTSDLRYEQFF
TRBD1	TRBV27	.	TRBJ1-6	TGTGCCGGCAAGGGACAGGGGACAAATTCACCCCTCCACTTT	CAGKGQGTNSPLHF
TRBD1	TRBV20-1	many	TRBJ2-4	TGCAGTGCCATACCAACCCCAGGGGGCGCGACCAAAAACATTCAGTACTTC	CSAIPTPGGATKNIQYF
.	TRBV4-2	many	TRBJ2-3	TGTGCCAGCACCGGGTACGATACGCAGTATTTT	CASTGYDTQYF
.	TRBV11-2	.	TRBJ2-3	TGTGCCAGCAGCTTAGGGCCGTCCCCAGATACGCAGTATTTT	CASSLGPSPDTQYF
TRBD2	TRBV7-3	many	TRBJ2-1	TGTGCCAGCGGGGGGACTAGCAGTGCCTACAATGAGCAGTTCTTC	CASGGTSSAYNEQFF
TRBD1	TRBV11-3	many	TRBJ2-2	TGTGCCAGCAGCCCGAGGACAGGGGGCACCGGGGAGCTGTTTTTT	CASSPRTGGTGELFF
TRBD1	TRBV12-3/TRBV12-4	many	TRBJ2-1	TGTGCCAGCAGTTTTTCTCCGGACAGGGTCGGGGGTGAGCAGTTCTTC	CASSFSPDRVGGEQFF
.	TRBV6-1	.	TRBJ2-2	TGTGCCAGCAGGAGACAGGAGGAGCTGTTTTTT	CASRRQEELFF
.	TRBV10-3	many	TRBJ1-3	TGTGCCATCTCGGGAGGGCCAAACTCTGGAAACACCATATATTTT	CAISGGPNSGNTIYF
TRBD1	TRBV6-5	many	TRBJ1-3	TGTGCCAGCAGTCGACAGGGGCCCTGGATCTCTGGAAACACCATATATTTT	CASSRQGPWISGNTIYF
.	TRBV5-6	many	TRBJ1-2	TGTGCCAGCAGCGACGCGACCTATGGCTACACCTTC	CASSDATYGYTF
.	TRBV4-1	many	TRBJ2-1	TGCGCCAGCAGCCAAGATCAGGCCTTAGCTCCGTTCTTC	CASSQDQALAPFF
.	TRBV2	many	TRBJ2-1	TGTGCCAGCAGTGTCCGGTCCACTGGGTTAAATGAGCAGTTCTTC	CASSVRSTGLNEQFF
.	TRBV29-1	many	TRBJ1-2	TGCAGCGTTGACTCTTGGGGGGGCAGCTATGGCTACACCTTC	CSVDSWGGSYGYTF
.	TRBV28	.	TRBJ2-7	TGTGCCAGCAGTTTCCGGGCCTTGGTGGGCGAGCAGTACTTC	CASSFRALVGEQYF
.	TRBV4-2	many	TRBJ2-1	TGTGCCAGCAGCCAAGATCGTGGGGGGAGTGAGCAGTTCTTC	CASSQDRGGSEQFF
TRBD1	TRBV5-1	many	TRBJ2-7	TGCGCCAGCAGCTCAACGCCGGGACAGGGCAACTACGAGCAGTACTTC	CASSSTPGQGNYEQYF
.	TRBV11-1	many	TRBJ2-3	TGTGCCAGCAGCGCCGGACGCACCTTCACAGATACGCAGTATTTT	CASSAGRTFTDTQYF
.	TRBV10-3	many	TRBJ1-3	TGTGCCATCAGTGAGTCCGGGACATTTGGAAACACCATATATTTT	CAISESGTFGNTIYF
TRBD2	TRBV20-1	many	TRBJ2-5	TGCAGTGCTACGGGGGGGACTAGGGGAGAGACCCAGTACTTC	CSATGGTRGETQYF
TRBD1	TRBV25-1	many	TRBJ1-2	TGTGCCAGCAGTGATACACCCATGACAGGGGTTAATGGCTACACCTTC	CASSDTPMTGVNGYTF
.	TRBV4-1	.	TRBJ2-5	TGCGCCGGCAGCCAAGACGAGGGGCCTCGAGAGACCCAGTACTTC	CAGSQDEGPRETQYF
.	TRBV6-1	many	TRBJ2-3	TGTGCCAGCATCACGGGGAGAAGCACAGATACGCAGTATTTT	CASITGRSTDTQYF